The T cell receptor beta chain under discussion was sequenced for a study of blood T cell repertoires in COVID-19. Turning to the study itself: Nucleic acid was either cDNA or gDNA, and it came from T cells, B-cell-depleted T cells, or PBMCs.

This CDR3 region has 12 residues. The V and J ends lost 3 bases and 14 bases respectively, with 13 bases between them. Germline CDR1 and CDR2: MGHRA and YSYEKL. This clone was detected ten times or more. In the authors' workflow: Estimation of nucleated cell counts relied on the amplification of reference gene primers. Here immunoSEQ multiplex PCR was the method, and the copy in TCRdb shows in-frame clones only, minus some. From that table come the V and J calls and clone size; the DNA was used to work out D and trimming. The data show under 300,000 clones, around 87% seen once. The sample was peripheral blood. The rearrangement uses TRBV4-1 and TRBJ1-4, with D possibly being TRBD1 (6 bases). This TCR came from a woman in her seventies with active or convalescent COVID-19. The CDR3 coding sequence is TGCGCCAGCAGCCATGACCAGGGGTTCCTGTTTTTT. Translated: CASSHDQGFLFF.